The 21 T cell receptor beta chains presented below share a single source sample, sequenced in a study of blood T cell repertoires in COVID-19. Only in-frame clones appear in the TCRdb table, and some are missing; sequencing was by immunoSEQ multiplex PCR. The profile shows approximately 290,000 clones, roughly 84% of them singletons. Material: peripheral blood. These receptors all come from a person aged 65 to 85 with COVID-19, enrolled during active disease.

The gene calls are TRBV19 and TRBJ2-6; tentative D call: TRBD2 (5 bases). The CDR3 has 17 amino acids. The V gene's germline CDR1 is LNHDA and CDR2 SQIVND (reference sequence). V lost 2 bases and J 4 bases, leaving 15 bases between the germline ends. The CDR3 reads CASSISGGRSGANVLTF. Written as DNA, the CDR3 is TGTGCCAGTAGTATATCCGGCGGGCGGTCCGGGGCCAACGTCCTGACTTTC.

The chain has TRBV27 and TRBJ2-2; D not resolved. Trimming left V 6 bases short and J 9 bases short, with 14 bases between. Germline V lookup: CDR1 MNHEY, CDR2 SMNVEV (reference sequence). The CDR3 has 13 residues. CDR3 sequence (DNA): TGTGCCAGCAGAAGTCGGGTTCACCGGGAGCTGTTTTTT. Its translation: CASRSRVHRELFF.

V usage is TRBV7-3 and J usage is TRBJ2-2; the D gene is possibly TRBD2 (5 bases). CDR3 length equals 15 residues. Deletions cut 5 bases from V and 4 bases from J, with 14 bases between. Germline V gives CDR1 SGHTA, CDR2 FQGTGA. The CDR3 nucleotides read TGTGCCAGCAGCCCACTGAGGGCGGGCACCGGGGAGCTGTTTTTT. Protein sequence: CASSPLRAGTGELFF.

This clone was observed once. This chain joins TRBV9 and TRBJ2-5; 7 bases agree with TRBD1. The ends lost 0 bases at V and 4 bases at J; junction bases unmatched: 6. The CDR3 sequence is 15 residues long. Germline V lookup: CDR1 SGDLS, CDR2 YYNGEE. The CDR3 DNA is TGTGCCAGCAGCGTAGATCAGGGGGTGGGAGAGACCCAGTACTTC. It encodes CASSVDQGVGETQYF.

The V call is TRBV27, the J call TRBJ1-2, with 8 bases lining up with TRBD1. This CDR3 comprises 14 residues. Germline V gene sequence: CDR1 MNHEY, CDR2 SMNVEV (reference sequence). J gave up 8 bases and V 3 bases, and 8 bases lay outside the gene matches. The CDR3 region has the DNA TGTGCCAGCAGTTTGAACAGGGGGGGAGTCGGCTACACCTTC. This translates into CASSLNRGGVGYTF.

The chain employs TRBV28 and TRBJ2-7; 9 nucleotides agree with TRBD1. The CDR3 runs 16 residues. Germline lookup yields CDR1 MDHEN and CDR2 SYDVKM. Trimming cost V 1 base and J 0 bases; bases outside gene matches: 4. CDR3 nucleotides: TGTGCCAGCAGTTTATCTGGGACAGGGAGCTCCTACGAGCAGTACTTC. This encodes CASSLSGTGSSYEQYF.

This clone was counted a single time. This chain joins TRBV7-9 and TRBJ2-7; perhaps TRBD1 as D (5 bases). Trimming removed 2 bases from V and 6 bases from J, with 11 bases in between. This CDR3 region has 13 residues. Germline-derived CDR1 and CDR2 are SEHNR and FQNEAQ (reference sequence). DNA for the CDR3: TGTGCCAGCAGCTTACCCCAGGGTCTCGAGCAGTACTTC. Translating gives CASSLPQGLEQYF.

The CDR3 region is CASSQDGGQGKFGYTF. DNA of the CDR3: TGCGCCAGCAGCCAAGATGGGGGACAGGGAAAATTCGGCTACACCTTC. The chain combines TRBV4-1 with TRBJ1-2; the match to TRBD1 covers 9 bases. V was clipped by 0 bases and J by 8 bases; unmatched bases: 10. Per germline, CDR1 MGHRA and CDR2 YSYEKL. The CDR3 sequence is 16 residues long.

The rearrangement links TRBV23-1 to TRBJ1-5, with D possibly being TRBD1 (6 bases). TRBV23-1 is placed among ORFs of uncertain function. This CDR3 is 17 amino acids long. V was trimmed by 4 bases and J by 6 bases, leaving 22 bases between them. The DNA of the CDR3 is TGCGCCAGCAGTCGGACGGGGGGCAACTACGCTGCTCAGCCCCAGCATTTT. It is translated as CASSRTGGNYAAQPQHF.

The rearrangement links TRBV18 to TRBJ2-1; TRBD1 might be the D (6 bases). The CDR3 sequence is 17 residues long. V gave up 5 bases and J gave up 2 bases, with 19 bases separating them. The germline V gene has CDR1 KGHSH and CDR2 LQKENI. The CDR3 DNA reads TGTGCCAGCTCAATGGGAATTGGGACACCGACCTACAATGAGCAGTTCTTC. This sequence encodes CASSMGIGTPTYNEQFF.

V and J are TRBV6-6 and TRBJ1-1; 7 bases agree with TRBD1. The germline gives CDR1 MNHNY, CDR2 SVGAGI (reference sequence). CDR3 length: 13 amino acids. The junction had 1 base not matched to a gene; V was cut back by 2 bases and J by 4 bases. This CDR3 reads CASSYRQGTEAFF. CDR3 nucleotide sequence: TGTGCCAGCAGTTACCGACAGGGCACTGAAGCTTTCTTT.

This chain uses TRBV27 with TRBJ2-7; D may be TRBD2 (6 bases). Germline CDR1 reads MNHEY; CDR2 reads SMNVEV (reference sequence). The CDR3 has 16 amino acids. With 11 bases removed from V and 1 base from J, the gap between germline ends came to 24 bases. The CDR3 nucleotides are TGTGCCGGCGATCAGCGACCGAAACGGGGGTCCTACGAGCAGTACTTC. Its protein product is CAGDQRPKRGSYEQYF.

The chain recombines TRBV12-3 or TRBV12-4 with TRBJ2-7; D may be TRBD1 (5 bases). Trimming removed 7 bases at V and 6 bases at J, with 16 bases between. This CDR3 is built from 13 residues. As DNA, the CDR3 is TGTGCCAGCACCAGGGTCGGAGTTACCGAGCAGTACTTC. This sequence encodes CASTRVGVTEQYF.

This chain joins TRBV24-1 and TRBJ1-4; D uncertain. Trimming stripped 4 bases from V and 10 bases from J, with 6 bases between. The CDR3 covers 11 residues. The germline V gene has CDR1 KGHDR and CDR2 SFDVKD. CDR3 sequence: CATSEGGKLFF. For the CDR3, the DNA is TGTGCCACCAGTGAAGGAGGAAAACTGTTTTTT.

The J gene is TRBJ2-7, the V gene TRBV7-2; D may be TRBD1 (7 bases). The CDR3 contains 15 residues. The germline gives CDR1 SGHTA, CDR2 FQGNSA. The V gene lost 4 bases and the J gene lost 2 bases, with 15 bases spanning the gap. The CDR3 region has the DNA TGTGCCAGCAGCTGGTGGGGGGACAGCACCTACGAGCAGTACTTC. It specifies CASSWWGDSTYEQYF.

The rearrangement links TRBV27 to TRBJ1-4; 10 bases fit TRBD1. The CDR3 extends over 14 amino acids. The J segment lost 8 bases and the V segment lost 6 bases, leaving 6 bases of the junction unmatched. The germline gives CDR1 MNHEY, CDR2 SMNVEV (reference sequence). The CDR3 here is CASRRTGGYEKLFF. Written as DNA, the CDR3 is TGTGCCAGCAGAAGGACAGGGGGTTACGAAAAACTGTTTTTT.

This clone was observed a handful of times. This chain uses TRBV28 with TRBJ1-2, with 7 bases aligning to TRBD1. CDR3 length: 12 residues. Germline CDR1 and CDR2: MDHEN and SYDVKM. Trimming took 10 bases from V and 6 from J; bases not matched to a gene: 8. This CDR3 reads CAIRGQVHGYTF. CDR3 coding DNA: TGTGCCATCCGAGGACAGGTCCATGGCTACACCTTC.

In its sample, this clone was seen once. This chain links TRBV15 with TRBJ2-7; the match to TRBD1 covers 11 bases. The CDR3 covers 17 residues. Germline V gene sequence: CDR1 LNHNV, CDR2 YYDKDF (reference sequence). J lost 4 bases, V lost 1 base, and 9 bases had no gene match. CDR3 sequence: CATSRVSGTGGRYEQYF. DNA for the CDR3: TGTGCCACCAGCAGAGTCTCCGGGACAGGGGGGCGTTACGAGCAGTACTTC. The variable domain in full, with the rest retrieved from reference TRBV15 and TRBJ2-7, is DAMVIQNPRYQVTQFGKPVTLSCSQTLNHNVMYWYQQKSSQAPKLLFHYYDKDFNNEADTPDNFQSRRPNTSFCFLDIRSPGLGDTAMYLCATSRVSGTGGRYEQYFGPGTRLTVT.

The table lists this clone with a few counts. V and J are TRBV7-2 and TRBJ2-3, with D possibly TRBD1 on 5 matching bases. In germline, CDR1 is SGHTA, CDR2 FQGNSA. V lost 1 base and J 6 bases, leaving 11 bases between the germline ends. There are 14 residues in the CDR3. The CDR3 DNA is TGTGCCAGCAGCTTAGTTGGGGCCACCGATACGCAGTATTTT. It encodes CASSLVGATDTQYF.

The V call is TRBV5-4, the J call TRBJ2-3; TRBD2 matches 11 bases. This CDR3 has 15 amino acids. The germline V gene encodes CDR1 SGHNT and CDR2 YYREEE (reference sequence). J was trimmed by 6 bases and V by 1 base; bases with no gene match: 4. The CDR3 DNA sequence: TGTGCCAGCAGCTTGCTAGCGGGGGGATGGGATACGCAGTATTTT. It yields the protein CASSLLAGGWDTQYF.

The chain recombines TRBV5-3 with TRBJ2-2; the match to TRBD1 covers 11 bases. TRBV5-3 is an ORF; its function is uncertain. CDR3 length: 15 amino acids. The V gene end was trimmed by 3 bases and the J gene end by 6 bases; junction bases not matched to a gene: 4. The CDR3 region is CARSSGQGAAGELFF. CDR3 DNA sequence: TGTGCCAGAAGCTCTGGACAGGGGGCAGCCGGGGAGCTGTTTTTT.